The 6 T cell receptor beta chains below were found in one sample sequenced in a study of CD8 T cells in Susac syndrome. An amount of RNA that ranged from roughly 0.45 to 1 ug was reverse transcribed with random hexamers. One entry per CDR3 protein results from TCRdb running MiXCR on the immunoSEQ multiplex PCR reads. The sample includes 150,000 or so distinct CDR3 sequences, roughly 94% seen only once; the top ten take around 0.21%. Sequenced sample: CD8+ T cells from PBMCs. The receptors shown here come from a human donor with multiple sclerosis.

The chain joins TRBV20-1 to TRBJ1-5, with D possibly TRBD1 on 5 matching bases. Trimming stripped 5 bases from V and 4 bases from J, with 30 bases between. The CDR3 has 19 amino acids. CDR1 is DFQATT, CDR2 SNEGSKA, per germline (reference sequence). CDR3 amino acids: CSAPSTDPLFAPINQPQHF. CDR3 DNA sequence: TGCAGTGCTCCGTCGACAGATCCCCTATTCGCCCCAATTAATCAGCCCCAGCATTTT.

This clonotype was recorded only once. V is TRBV3-1 and J is TRBJ2-7; 7 nucleotides agree with TRBD1. V was clipped by 0 bases and J by 5 bases; unmatched bases: 10. The CDR3 is 16 amino acids. Germline V gene data show CDR1 as LGHDT and CDR2 as YNNKEL (reference sequence). The CDR3 sequence: CASSQEYGTVYHEQYF. CDR3 sequence (DNA): TGTGCCAGCAGCCAAGAATACGGGACAGTATACCACGAGCAGTACTTC.

The J gene is TRBJ2-3, the V gene TRBV7-2; TRBD1 aligns across 7 bases. Trimming cost V 4 bases and J 2 bases; bases outside gene matches: 6. CDR1 SGHTA and CDR2 FQGNSA come from the germline V gene. The CDR3 spans 15 residues. The CDR3 reads CASSSPGQITDTQYF. CDR3 nucleotide sequence: TGTGCCAGCAGCTCTCCGGGACAGATCACAGATACGCAGTATTTT.

The chain carries TRBV2 and TRBJ1-1; D ambiguous. In germline, CDR1 is SNHLY, CDR2 FYNNEI. The CDR3 has 14 amino acids. V lost 7 bases and J lost 0, with 12 bases in between. The CDR3 region has the DNA TGTGCCAGCATCCTAGGACTGATGAACACTGAAGCTTTCTTT. Its protein is CASILGLMNTEAFF.

The rearrangement joins TRBV6-6 to TRBJ2-2, with D possibly matching TRBD1 (5 bases). The CDR3 totals 15 residues. The V gene's germline CDR1 is MNHNY and CDR2 SVGAGI (reference sequence). Trimming took off 7 bases at V and 0 bases at J, with 12 bases between the two ends. CDR3 coding DNA: TGTGCCAGCACCCCGACAGTTGCGAACACCGGGGAGCTGTTTTTT. Protein product: CASTPTVANTGELFF.

For the CDR3, the DNA is TGTGCCACCACCCAGGACAGGTTCGGCGGCTACACCTTC. Its protein product is CATTQDRFGGYTF. The chain has TRBV15 and TRBJ1-2, with TRBD1 identical over 7 bases. The V gene end was trimmed by 7 bases and the J gene end by 8 bases; junction bases not matched to a gene: 10. The CDR3 extends over 13 amino acids. From germline, CDR1 is LNHNV and CDR2 YYDKDF (reference sequence).